These T cell receptor beta chains were read from a single sample in a study of naive and memory T cell subsets. MiXCR was run by TCRdb on the 5' RACE reads, yielding one entry per CDR3 protein. Of about 22,000 distinct CDR3 sequences listed, roughly 4% are singletons. These receptors were taken from a male donor in good health. CDR3s include the opening cysteine and the closing phenylalanine or tryptophan. The D gene is left open where the match is weak. Clone size is not always given. Where it is, it says once, few, many or a class for expanded clones.

j_gene	d_gene	v_gene	abundance	CDR3nt	CDR3aa
TRBJ2-7	TRBD2	TRBV29-1	many	TGCAGCGCTTACCTTAAACGCGGACTAGCGGGGGTCTACGAGCAGTACTTC	CSAYLKRGLAGVYEQYF
TRBJ2-2	TRBD2	TRBV5-1	many	TGCGCCAGCAGCTTGGCGGGTTCTAGCGGGAGTATCACCGGGGAGCTGTTTTTT	CASSLAGSSGSITGELFF
TRBJ2-3	.	TRBV20-1	many	TGCAGTGCTAAGGCGGGGTATTACCCTAGCACAGATACGCAGTATTTT	CSAKAGYYPSTDTQYF
TRBJ2-7	.	TRBV12-3/TRBV12-4	many	TGTGCCAGCAGTTTGGGCTACTACGAGCAGTACTTC	CASSLGYYEQYF
TRBJ2-5	TRBD2	TRBV6-2/TRBV6-3	.	TGTGCCAGCAGCCCTGGACTACTAGCGGGGGCGCTCGGAGAGACCCAGTACTTC	CASSPGLLAGALGETQYF
TRBJ2-1	TRBD2	TRBV24-1	.	TGTGCCGTTGCAGCGGGGGTATACAATGAGCAGTTCTTC	CAVAAGVYNEQFF
TRBJ2-3	TRBD1	TRBV19	many	TGTGCCAGTAGTATACGGTTGTCCGGACAGGGGGCAGATACGCAGTATTTT	CASSIRLSGQGADTQYF
TRBJ2-5	TRBD2	TRBV29-1	many	TGCAGCGCCGGGGGGGTTGAGACCCAGTACTTC	CSAGGVETQYF
TRBJ2-4	TRBD2	TRBV15	many	TGTGCCACCAGCAGAGCCGGGGCGGGAGAAAACATTCAGTACTTC	CATSRAGAGENIQYF
TRBJ1-2	.	TRBV20-1	many	TGCAGTGCTAGGGAACCAGTTAACTATGGCTACACCTTC	CSAREPVNYGYTF
TRBJ2-6	TRBD1	TRBV28	many	TGTGCCAGCAGTACCCCGCACAGGGGGACCAACGTCCTGACTTTC	CASSTPHRGTNVLTF
TRBJ2-1	.	TRBV29-1	many	TGCAGCGCCCGGGACTTCAACAATGAGCAGTTCTTC	CSARDFNNEQFF
TRBJ2-5	.	TRBV6-5	many	TGTGCCAGCAGGCCCGGCGGCGGGGCCGCGCAAGAGACCCAGTACTTC	CASRPGGGAAQETQYF
TRBJ2-7	.	TRBV11-2	few	TGTGCCAGCAGCTTAGAGGTGGCAGGGGACCTCTACGAGCAGTACTTC	CASSLEVAGDLYEQYF
TRBJ1-6	.	TRBV6-2/TRBV6-3	many	TGTGCCAGCAGTCCCGGAGATAATTCACCCCTCCACTTT	CASSPGDNSPLHF
TRBJ1-4	TRBD1	TRBV20-1	many	TGCAGTGCGCCGGACAGGGAACGCGAAAAACTGTTTTTT	CSAPDREREKLFF
TRBJ2-3	.	TRBV5-6	many	TGTGCCAGCAGCTTGGGCACAGGATTCACAGATACGCAGTATTTT	CASSLGTGFTDTQYF
TRBJ1-5	.	TRBV6-1	.	TGTGCCAGCAGTGAAGGACAGTGGCCCAATCAGCCCCAGCATTTT	CASSEGQWPNQPQHF
TRBJ2-2	.	TRBV28	many	TGTGCCAGCAATATGATGGGAGTTAACGCGGGAACCGGGGAGCTGTTTTTT	CASNMMGVNAGTGELFF
TRBJ2-5	TRBD1	TRBV11-2	many	TGTGCCAGCGCTGAGGGACAGGGGATTTCGGAGACCCAGTACTTC	CASAEGQGISETQYF
TRBJ2-1	.	TRBV15	.	TGTGCCACCAGCAGAGATCTAGTTACCAATGAGCAGTTCTTC	CATSRDLVTNEQFF
TRBJ2-5	TRBD2	TRBV12-3/TRBV12-4	many	TGTGCCAGCAGTTTCGGCGGGGGCCAAGAGACCCAGTACTTC	CASSFGGGQETQYF
TRBJ2-2	TRBD1	TRBV12-3/TRBV12-4	many	TGTGCCAGCAGTCCAGAACAGGGGGCTTACACCGGGGAGCTGTTTTTT	CASSPEQGAYTGELFF
TRBJ2-1	.	TRBV20-1	many	TGCAGGTGGGAGCGGGACAACAATGAGCAGTTCTTC	CRWERDNNEQFF
TRBJ2-5	.	TRBV5-1	few	TGCGCCAGCAGCTTCGGTCGACAAGAGACCCAGTACTTC	CASSFGRQETQYF
TRBJ2-3	.	TRBV6-4	many	TGTGCCAGCAGTGAGCGGGGCACAGATACGCAGTATTTT	CASSERGTDTQYF
TRBJ2-6	.	TRBV19	.	TGTGCCAGTAGTCTCCCAAGCTCTGGGGCCAACGTCCTGACTTTC	CASSLPSSGANVLTF
TRBJ2-7	.	TRBV6-2/TRBV6-3	many	TGTGCCAGCAGGTTGCGGGGTACCCACGAGCAGTACTTC	CASRLRGTHEQYF
TRBJ2-7	.	TRBV3-1	many	TGTGCCAGCAGCCAAGATTTAGACTACGAGCAGTACTTC	CASSQDLDYEQYF
TRBJ2-1	TRBD1	TRBV30	many	TGTGCCTGGGGACAGGTAAATGAGCAGTTCTTC	CAWGQVNEQFF
TRBJ2-1	.	TRBV5-1	many	TGCGCCAGCAGCTTGGCGGGAGATGAGCAGTTCTTC	CASSLAGDEQFF
TRBJ2-1	TRBD2	TRBV6-2/TRBV6-3	many	TGTGCCAGCAGCCTAGGACTAGCGGGACCCAATGAGCAGTTCTTC	CASSLGLAGPNEQFF
TRBJ2-7	.	TRBV3-1	many	TGTGCCAGCAGTCACAACGAAGGGGCCCACTCCTACGAGCAGTACTTC	CASSHNEGAHSYEQYF
TRBJ2-7	.	TRBV25-1	medium-sized	TGTGCCAGCAGTGATAAACCGGGACTCCCATCCTACGAGCAGTACTTC	CASSDKPGLPSYEQYF
TRBJ1-2	TRBD1	TRBV12-3/TRBV12-4	many	TGTGCCAGCAGTTTAGTGGCAGGGGGTGGCTACACCTTC	CASSLVAGGGYTF
TRBJ1-1	.	TRBV29-1	many	TGCAGCGTTGTGGGGGCGGCAGCTACAGCCGGGGACACTGAAGCTTTCTTT	CSVVGAAATAGDTEAFF
TRBJ2-5	TRBD2	TRBV6-1	many	TGTGCCAGCAGTGAAGGGAATAGCGGGAGCGAGACCCAGTACTTC	CASSEGNSGSETQYF
TRBJ2-5	.	TRBV29-1	many	TGCAGCGTTGACCTTAGGGAAGAGACCCAGTACTTC	CSVDLREETQYF
TRBJ2-1	.	TRBV20-1	.	TGCAGTGCTCCCTCTAGCTACAATGAGCAGTTCTTC	CSAPSSYNEQFF
TRBJ1-1	.	TRBV21-1	many	TGTGCCAGCAGCAAAGAGGGGAGGGTTTGCACTGAAGCTTTCTTT	CASSKEGRVCTEAFF
TRBJ2-2	TRBD1	TRBV12-3/TRBV12-4	many	TGTGCCAGCAACAAACAGGGGGCGGTAGGGGAGCTGTTTTTT	CASNKQGAVGELFF
TRBJ2-1	TRBD2	TRBV20-1	few	TGCAGTGCTGAAACGACAGGTGGGACTAGCGCATACAATGAGCAGTTCTTC	CSAETTGGTSAYNEQFF
TRBJ1-2	.	TRBV12-3/TRBV12-4	many	TGTGCCAGCAGTGTCCGTGGGGCGGACTATGGCTACACCTTC	CASSVRGADYGYTF
TRBJ2-1	.	TRBV20-1	many	TGCAGTGCTACCCAGTACGAGCAGTTCTTC	CSATQYEQFF
TRBJ2-7	TRBD2	TRBV6-2/TRBV6-3	few	TGTGCCAGCAGTTACTCGATTAGCGGGGGTGACTCCTACGAGCAGTACTTC	CASSYSISGGDSYEQYF
TRBJ2-5	.	TRBV14	many	TGTGCCAGCAGCCTCCCCCGGACCCCTGAGACCCAGTACTTC	CASSLPRTPETQYF
TRBJ2-1	TRBD1	TRBV7-9	many	TGTGCCAGCAGCTTAAGGGGGTACAGGGGTGCATACAATGAGCAGTTCTTC	CASSLRGYRGAYNEQFF
TRBJ1-5	TRBD1	TRBV6-2/TRBV6-3	many	TGTGCCAGCAGTCAAAACAGGGGAAATCAGCCCCAGCATTTT	CASSQNRGNQPQHF
TRBJ1-1	TRBD1	TRBV11-3	many	TGTGCCAGCAGCCCAGGGGGGGAGACTGAAGCTTTCTTT	CASSPGGETEAFF
TRBJ2-5	.	TRBV29-1	many	TGCAGCGTTTCTTCGTCTGTCAAAGAGACCCAGTACTTC	CSVSSSVKETQYF
TRBJ2-7	.	TRBV14	many	TGTGCCAGCAGCCAAGATCGGCTAGTCTACTACGAGCAGTACTTC	CASSQDRLVYYEQYF
TRBJ1-1	TRBD1	TRBV20-1	many	TGCAGTGCTAGTCAGGGACAGCTGAACACTGAAGCTTTCTTT	CSASQGQLNTEAFF
TRBJ2-5	TRBD1	TRBV11-2	many	TGTGCCAGCAGCTTAGAACAGGGGGAAGAGACCCAGTACTTC	CASSLEQGEETQYF
TRBJ2-3	.	TRBV18	many	TGTGCCAGCTCACTACAGGGCGGAGCAGATACGCAGTATTTT	CASSLQGGADTQYF
TRBJ2-2	.	TRBV18	many	TGTGCCAGCACCTCGGCGGGGCAGGCCACCGGGGAGCTGTTTTTT	CASTSAGQATGELFF